This T cell receptor (beta chain) is from a study of identifying expanded T cells in peripheral blood (dated by TCRdb to between 2018 and 2021). Study-wide context: Separate aliquots of the same genomic DNA pool were sequenced to produce technical replicates, and four replicates were compared in pairs.

What the research found in general, with its limitations: Across all healthy-donor time intervals, the beta-binomial model significantly lowered both the number of clones called differentially abundant and the false-positive rate. The binomial model flagged about 1.3 differentially abundant clones between technical replicates, compared with roughly 17 over approximately two weeks and 19 to 20 over around 4 weeks. Across all healthy donors, variance in clone template counts between approximately two-week samples was found to increase significantly with total template count. The authors expected that over much longer intervals, such as months to years, biological variance in healthy repertoires might increase even further.

The immunoSEQ Assay, which uses bias-controlled multiplex PCR amplification of genomic DNA, was used to profile TCRbeta CDR3 regions. In the paper's pipeline: To quantify the absolute abundance of each unique TCRbeta CDR3 region, the sequences were collapsed and filtered. Differential abundance was tested with two models: a binomial (Fisher-equivalent) model and a beta-binomial model that adds time-dependent variance fitted from healthy donors. Clones with fewer than 5 combined templates were removed, and differential abundance was called for clones with a Benjamini-Hochberg FDR below 0.01. In the beta-binomial model, variance was expressed as a function of the total template count across the two samples, in the form v = (b*log(k)+a)^2. Drawn from immuneACCESS, this table holds only the in-frame rearrangements with V and J called that TCRdb kept. Clones are partly lost; checked studies trace under half to an unresolved V gene and leave the rest unexplained. For V, J and clone size, that table is used; D and trimming come from the DNA. A total of around 80,000 clones appear in this sample, 90% of them only once. 3% to 4% of the sample lies in the top ten.

Comment on this clone: Its antigen is not yet known. Qualities for individual bases were not recorded, and no much larger clone is one base off.

During the collection period, no immune events, such as infections, were documented for the healthy donors. Blood repertoires from healthy donors were used as a training cohort for calibrating time-dependent variance in a beta-binomial model of differential abundance of T-cell clones. The training cohort included around 10 healthy donors, of whom 3 were female and 7 were male. On average the donors were about 45 years old, and their ages spanned roughly 29 to 70 years. Obtained from a commercial supplier, whole blood was collected from each healthy donor at three time points set around 14 days apart. Genomic DNA was extracted from unsorted whole blood for immunosequencing. The germline V gene sets CDR1 to MRHNA and CDR2 to SNTAGT. V is clipped by 6 bases and J by 0 bases, and the sequence between their germline boundaries is 9 bases long. The CDR3 goes from the cysteine to the phenylalanine over 15 residues. Here the CDR3 DNA is all that survives: 45 bases in frame from base 1.

This clonotype was sampled from a person between 18 and 75 years old in good health. The V gene is TRBV6-4 and the J gene is TRBJ2-6; the D gene cannot be named for sure. The sample taken for sequencing was blood. Here the CDR3 is given as CASSDGRSGANVLTF. The DNA sequence follows: TGTGCCAGCAGCGACGGCCGCTCTGGGGCCAACGTCCTGACTTTC.